This T cell receptor beta chain is from a study of lymphopenia after photon versus proton radiotherapy. Study-wide results and limits: Better survival with proton therapy was suggested as possible, not demonstrated. In patients who died, overall survival fell as post-nadir TCR diversity dropped more.

CDR1 is KGHSH and CDR2 is LQKENI in the germline V gene. J gave up 4 bases and V 4 bases, and 2 bases lay outside the gene matches. The CDR3 is 14 residues long. Of note for this clone: Its specificity is unknown.

The assay was immunoSEQ multiplex PCR, and TCRdb's table has in-frame clones only and misses some. The top ten clones hold more than 1.2% of a sample with about 83,000 clones, around four fifths of them seen once. This clonotype was obtained from a man in his sixties with pancreatic cancer. The chain couples TRBV18 to TRBJ2-5; 11 bases line up with TRBD1. The sequenced sample was peripheral blood, obtained from a patient treated with proton-based radiotherapy. The CDR3 bases are TGTGCCAGCTCACTGGACAGGGGGCGAGAGACCCAGTACTTC. Translation: CASSLDRGRETQYF.